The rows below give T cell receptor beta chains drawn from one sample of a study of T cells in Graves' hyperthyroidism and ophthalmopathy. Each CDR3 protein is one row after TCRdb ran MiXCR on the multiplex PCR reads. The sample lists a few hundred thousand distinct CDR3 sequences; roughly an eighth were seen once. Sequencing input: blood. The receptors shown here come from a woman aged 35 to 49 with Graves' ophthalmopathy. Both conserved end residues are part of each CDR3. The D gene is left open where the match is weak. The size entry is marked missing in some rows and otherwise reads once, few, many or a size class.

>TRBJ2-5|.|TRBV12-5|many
TGTGCTAGTGGTCCCGTAGGGGCGCGCGAGACCCAGTACTTC
CASGPVGARETQYF
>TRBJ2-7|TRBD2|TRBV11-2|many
TGTGCCAGCAGCGGGACTAGAGCGGGAGAGCAGTACTTC
CASSGTRAGEQYF
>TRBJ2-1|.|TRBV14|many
TGTGCCAGCAGCCGCACCCGGGGGAACAATGAGCAGTTCTTC
CASSRTRGNNEQFF
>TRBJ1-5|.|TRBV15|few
TGTGCCACCAGCCTGAGTGACAGGAGGAGTCAGCCCCAGCATTTT
CATSLSDRRSQPQHF
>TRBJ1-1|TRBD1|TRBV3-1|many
TGTGCCAGCAGCCTACATTCCGCCCTGACAGGGGACACTGAAGCTTTCTTT
CASSLHSALTGDTEAFF
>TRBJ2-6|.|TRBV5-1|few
TGCGCCAGCAGCTTGTGGGGCGAAACAAACTCTGGGGCCAACGTCCTGACTTTC
CASSLWGETNSGANVLTF
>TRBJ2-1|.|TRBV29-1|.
TGCAGCGCCGAGGGAGGCGCTGAGCAGTTCTTC
CSAEGGAEQFF
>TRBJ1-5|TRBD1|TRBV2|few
TGTGCCAGCAGTGGGACAGGGGGTAGTCAGCCCCAGCATTTT
CASSGTGGSQPQHF
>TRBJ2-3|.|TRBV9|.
TGTGCCAGCAGCGTAGCTGGGGCGGCAGATACGCAGTATTTT
CASSVAGAADTQYF
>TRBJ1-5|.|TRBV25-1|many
TGTGCCAGCAGCCCTCCAGGGGTTCATCAGCCCCAGCATTTT
CASSPPGVHQPQHF
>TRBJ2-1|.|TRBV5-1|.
TGCGCCAGCAGAGGGGTAGCGGCTTCGAATGAGCAGTTCTTC
CASRGVAASNEQFF
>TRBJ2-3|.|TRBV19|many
TGTGCCAGTAGTCTCGGGCAAGGACAGCCCCGCACAGATACGCAGTATTTT
CASSLGQGQPRTDTQYF
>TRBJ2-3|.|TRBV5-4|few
TGTGCCAGCAGCTTGGACCCCATCGGAGATACGCAGTATTTT
CASSLDPIGDTQYF
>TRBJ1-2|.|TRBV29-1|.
TGCAGCGTTGACTCAGGGCCCGAGGGTACCTATGGCTACACCTTC
CSVDSGPEGTYGYTF
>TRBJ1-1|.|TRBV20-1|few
TGCAGTGCTCCGGCAGCGGCCGAGTACACTGAAGCTTTCTTT
CSAPAAAEYTEAFF
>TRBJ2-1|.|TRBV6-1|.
TGTGCCAGTCAAAACGGGCTAGCTGGGACTGAGCAGTTCTTC
CASQNGLAGTEQFF
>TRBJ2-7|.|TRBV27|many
TGTGCCAGCAGTCCCTCCCGGAGTACAACCTACGAGCAGTACTTC
CASSPSRSTTYEQYF
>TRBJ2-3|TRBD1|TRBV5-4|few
TGTGCCAGCAGCTTCAAGGGGGCATCAGATACGCAGTATTTT
CASSFKGASDTQYF
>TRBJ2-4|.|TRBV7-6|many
TGTGCCAGCAGCTTGGGGCAGCCTCTAGCCAAAAACATTCAGTACTTC
CASSLGQPLAKNIQYF
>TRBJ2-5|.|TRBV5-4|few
TGTGCCAGCAGCTTGAACTTGGCCCAAGAGACCCAGTACTTC
CASSLNLAQETQYF
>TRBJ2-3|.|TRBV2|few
TGTGCCGGCAAAAACAGCAGGGAGAAAGATACGCAGTATTTT
CAGKNSREKDTQYF
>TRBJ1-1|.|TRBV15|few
TGTGCCACCAGCAATAAAAGGGACACTGAAGCTTTCTTT
CATSNKRDTEAFF
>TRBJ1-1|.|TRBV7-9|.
TGTGCCAGCAGCTTAGCGGGGGCCCAAGAAGCTTTCTTT
CASSLAGAQEAFF
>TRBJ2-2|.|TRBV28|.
TGTGCCAGTTTCTCAAGAAACACCGGGGAGCTGTTTTTT
CASFSRNTGELFF
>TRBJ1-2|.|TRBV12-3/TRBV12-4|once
TGTGCCAGCAGTCCCAACCCTGGACGGAAAGCTAACTATGGCTACACCTTC
CASSPNPGRKANYGYTF
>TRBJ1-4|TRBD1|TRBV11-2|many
TGTGCCAGCAGCTCTGGACAGGGGATAAATGAAAAACTGTTTTTT
CASSSGQGINEKLFF